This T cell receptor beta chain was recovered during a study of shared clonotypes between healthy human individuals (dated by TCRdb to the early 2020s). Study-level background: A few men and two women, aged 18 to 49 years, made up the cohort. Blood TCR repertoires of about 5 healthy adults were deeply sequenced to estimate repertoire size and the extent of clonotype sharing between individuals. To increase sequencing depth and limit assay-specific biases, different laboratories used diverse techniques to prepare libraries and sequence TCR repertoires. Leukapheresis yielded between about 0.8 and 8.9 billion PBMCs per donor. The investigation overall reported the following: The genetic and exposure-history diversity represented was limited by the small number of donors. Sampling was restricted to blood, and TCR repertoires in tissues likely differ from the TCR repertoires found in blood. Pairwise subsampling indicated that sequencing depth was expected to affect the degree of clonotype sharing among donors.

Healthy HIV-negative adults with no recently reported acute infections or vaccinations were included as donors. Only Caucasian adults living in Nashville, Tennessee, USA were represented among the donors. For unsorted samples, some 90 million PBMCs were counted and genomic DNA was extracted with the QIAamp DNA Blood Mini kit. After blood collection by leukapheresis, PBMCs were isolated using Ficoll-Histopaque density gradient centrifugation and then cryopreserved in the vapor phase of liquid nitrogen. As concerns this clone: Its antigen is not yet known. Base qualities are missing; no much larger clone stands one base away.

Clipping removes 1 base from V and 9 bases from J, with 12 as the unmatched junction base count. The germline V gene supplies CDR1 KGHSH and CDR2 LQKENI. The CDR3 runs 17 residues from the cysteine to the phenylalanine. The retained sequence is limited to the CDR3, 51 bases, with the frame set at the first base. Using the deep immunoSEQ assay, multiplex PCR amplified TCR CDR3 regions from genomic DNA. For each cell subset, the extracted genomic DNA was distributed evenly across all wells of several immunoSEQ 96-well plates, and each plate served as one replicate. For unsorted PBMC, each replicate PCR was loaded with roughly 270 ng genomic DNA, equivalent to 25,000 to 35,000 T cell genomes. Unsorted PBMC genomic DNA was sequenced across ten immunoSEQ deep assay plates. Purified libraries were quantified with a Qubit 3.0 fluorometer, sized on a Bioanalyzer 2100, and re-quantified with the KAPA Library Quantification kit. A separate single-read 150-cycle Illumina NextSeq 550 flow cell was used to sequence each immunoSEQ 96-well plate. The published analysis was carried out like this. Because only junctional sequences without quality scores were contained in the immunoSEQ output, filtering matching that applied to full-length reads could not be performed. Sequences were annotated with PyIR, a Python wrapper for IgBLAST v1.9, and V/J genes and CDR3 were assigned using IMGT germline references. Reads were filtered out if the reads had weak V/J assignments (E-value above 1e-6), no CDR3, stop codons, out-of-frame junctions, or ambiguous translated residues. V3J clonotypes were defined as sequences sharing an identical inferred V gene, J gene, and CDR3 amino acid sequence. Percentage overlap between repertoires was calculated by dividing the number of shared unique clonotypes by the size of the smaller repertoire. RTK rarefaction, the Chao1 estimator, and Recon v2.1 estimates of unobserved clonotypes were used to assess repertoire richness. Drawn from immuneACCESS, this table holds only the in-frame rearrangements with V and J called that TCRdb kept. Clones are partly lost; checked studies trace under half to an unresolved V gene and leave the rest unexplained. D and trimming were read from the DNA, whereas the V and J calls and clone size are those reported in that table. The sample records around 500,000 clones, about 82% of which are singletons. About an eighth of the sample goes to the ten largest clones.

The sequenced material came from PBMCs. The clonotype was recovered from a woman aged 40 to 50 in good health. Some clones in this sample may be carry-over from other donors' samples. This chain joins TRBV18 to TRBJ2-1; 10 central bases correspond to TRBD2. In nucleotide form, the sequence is TGTGCCAGCTCACCACTTGCTAGCGGGAGTCTTATGGGTGAGCAGTTCTTC. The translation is CASSPLASGSLMGEQFF. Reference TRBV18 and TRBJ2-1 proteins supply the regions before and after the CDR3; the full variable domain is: NAGVMQNPRHLVRRRGQEARLRCSPMKGHSHVYWYRQLPEEGLKFMVYLQKENIIDESGMPKERFSAEFPKEGPSILRIQQVVRGDSAAYFCASSPLASGSLMGEQFFGPGTRLTVL.